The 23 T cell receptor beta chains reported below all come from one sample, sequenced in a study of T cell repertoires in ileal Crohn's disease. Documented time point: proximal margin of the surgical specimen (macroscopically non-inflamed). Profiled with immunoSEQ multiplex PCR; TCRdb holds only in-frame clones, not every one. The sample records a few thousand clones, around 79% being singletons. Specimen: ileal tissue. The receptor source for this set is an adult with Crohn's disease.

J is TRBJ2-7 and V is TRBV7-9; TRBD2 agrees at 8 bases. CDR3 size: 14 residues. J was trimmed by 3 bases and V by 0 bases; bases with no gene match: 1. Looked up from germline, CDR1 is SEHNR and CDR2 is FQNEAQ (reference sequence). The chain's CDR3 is CASSLAGGDYEQYF. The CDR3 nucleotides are TGTGCCAGCAGCTTAGCCGGGGGGGACTACGAGCAGTACTTC.

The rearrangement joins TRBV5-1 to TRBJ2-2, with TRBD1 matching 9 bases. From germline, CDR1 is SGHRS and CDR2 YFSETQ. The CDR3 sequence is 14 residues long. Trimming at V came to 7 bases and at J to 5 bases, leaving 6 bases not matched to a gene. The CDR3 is CASDRGFGTGELFF. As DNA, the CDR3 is TGCGCCAGCGACAGGGGGTTCGGAACCGGGGAGCTGTTTTTT.

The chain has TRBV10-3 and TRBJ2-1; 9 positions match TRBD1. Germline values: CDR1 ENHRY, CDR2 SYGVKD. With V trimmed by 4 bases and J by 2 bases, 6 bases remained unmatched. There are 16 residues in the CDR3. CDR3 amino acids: CAISAQGQGTYNEQFF. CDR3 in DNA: TGTGCCATCAGTGCCCAGGGACAGGGTACCTACAATGAGCAGTTCTTC.

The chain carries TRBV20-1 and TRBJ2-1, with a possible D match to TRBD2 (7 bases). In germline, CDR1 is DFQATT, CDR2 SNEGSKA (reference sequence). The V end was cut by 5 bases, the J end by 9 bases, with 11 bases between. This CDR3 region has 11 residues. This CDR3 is CSAWGGLEQFF. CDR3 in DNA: TGCAGTGCTTGGGGGGGCCTTGAGCAGTTCTTC.

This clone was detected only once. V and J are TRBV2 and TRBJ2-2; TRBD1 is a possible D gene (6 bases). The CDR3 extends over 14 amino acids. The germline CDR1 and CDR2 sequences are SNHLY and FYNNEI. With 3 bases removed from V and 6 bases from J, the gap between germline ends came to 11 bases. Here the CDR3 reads CASSEINRAGELFF. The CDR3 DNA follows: TGTGCCAGCAGTGAGATTAACAGGGCCGGGGAGCTGTTTTTT.

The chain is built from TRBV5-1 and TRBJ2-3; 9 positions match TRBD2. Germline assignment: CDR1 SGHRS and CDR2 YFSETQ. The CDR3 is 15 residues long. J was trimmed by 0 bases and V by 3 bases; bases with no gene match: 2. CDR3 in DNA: TGCGCCAGCAGCTCGACTAGCGGAAGCACAGATACGCAGTATTTT. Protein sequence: CASSSTSGSTDTQYF.

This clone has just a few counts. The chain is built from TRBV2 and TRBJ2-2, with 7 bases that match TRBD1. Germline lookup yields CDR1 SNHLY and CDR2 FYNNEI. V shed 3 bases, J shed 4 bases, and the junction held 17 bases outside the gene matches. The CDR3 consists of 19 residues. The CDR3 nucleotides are TGTGCCAGCAGTGATTCGGTTGGTGCAGGGGGATCAGGCACCGGGGAGCTGTTTTTT. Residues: CASSDSVGAGGSGTGELFF.

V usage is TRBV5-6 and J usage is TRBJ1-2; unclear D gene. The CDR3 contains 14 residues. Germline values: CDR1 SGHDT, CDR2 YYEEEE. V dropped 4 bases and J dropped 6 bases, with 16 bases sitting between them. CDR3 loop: CASSAARSRHGYTF. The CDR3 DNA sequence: TGTGCCAGCAGCGCGGCCCGGTCCCGCCATGGCTACACCTTC.

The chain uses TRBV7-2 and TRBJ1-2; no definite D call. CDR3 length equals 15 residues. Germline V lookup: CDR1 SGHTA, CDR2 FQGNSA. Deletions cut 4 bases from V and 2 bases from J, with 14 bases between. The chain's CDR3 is CASSSYLLGNYGYTF. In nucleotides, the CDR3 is TGTGCCAGCAGCTCCTACCTCCTGGGGAACTATGGCTACACCTTC.

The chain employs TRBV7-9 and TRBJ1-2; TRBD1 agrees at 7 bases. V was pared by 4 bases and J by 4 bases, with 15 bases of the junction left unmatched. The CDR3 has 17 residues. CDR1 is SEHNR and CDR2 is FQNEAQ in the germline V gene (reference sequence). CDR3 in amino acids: CASSSNQGGGGFYGYTF. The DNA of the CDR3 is TGTGCCAGCAGCTCCAACCAGGGAGGGGGCGGCTTCTATGGCTACACCTTC.

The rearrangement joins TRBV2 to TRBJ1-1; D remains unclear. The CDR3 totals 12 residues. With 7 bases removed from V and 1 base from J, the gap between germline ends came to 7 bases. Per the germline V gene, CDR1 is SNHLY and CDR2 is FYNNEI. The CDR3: CASKFENTEAFF. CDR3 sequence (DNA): TGTGCCAGCAAGTTTGAGAACACTGAAGCTTTCTTT. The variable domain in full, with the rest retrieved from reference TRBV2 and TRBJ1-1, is EPEVTQTPSHQVTQMGQEVILRCVPISNHLYFYWYRQILGQKVEFLVSFYNNEISEKSEIFDDQFSVERPDGSNFTLKIRSTKLEDSAMYFCASKFENTEAFFGQGTRLTVV.

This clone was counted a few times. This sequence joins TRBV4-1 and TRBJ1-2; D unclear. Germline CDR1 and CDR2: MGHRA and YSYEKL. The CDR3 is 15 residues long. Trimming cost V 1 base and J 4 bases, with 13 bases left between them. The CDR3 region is CASSQAPGVTYGYTF. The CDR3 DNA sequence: TGCGCCAGCAGCCAAGCCCCAGGAGTCACCTATGGCTACACCTTC.

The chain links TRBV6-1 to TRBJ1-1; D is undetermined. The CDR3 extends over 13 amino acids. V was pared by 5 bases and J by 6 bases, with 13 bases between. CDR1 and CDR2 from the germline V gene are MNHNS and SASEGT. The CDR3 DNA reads TGTGCCAGCAGTCCCAAAGGTGGGGCTGAAGCTTTCTTT. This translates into CASSPKGGAEAFF.

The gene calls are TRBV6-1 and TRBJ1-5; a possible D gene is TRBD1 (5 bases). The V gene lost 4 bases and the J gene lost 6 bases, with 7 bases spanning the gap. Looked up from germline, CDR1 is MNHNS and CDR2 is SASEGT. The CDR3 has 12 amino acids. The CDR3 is CASSGRGQPQHF. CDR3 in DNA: TGTGCCAGCAGTGGTAGGGGTCAGCCCCAGCATTTT.

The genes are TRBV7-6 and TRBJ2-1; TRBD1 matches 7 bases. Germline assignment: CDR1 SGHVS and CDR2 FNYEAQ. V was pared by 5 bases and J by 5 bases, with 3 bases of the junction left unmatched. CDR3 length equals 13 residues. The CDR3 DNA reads TGTGCCAGCAGCCCGGGACAGAACAATGAGCAGTTCTTC. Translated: CASSPGQNNEQFF.

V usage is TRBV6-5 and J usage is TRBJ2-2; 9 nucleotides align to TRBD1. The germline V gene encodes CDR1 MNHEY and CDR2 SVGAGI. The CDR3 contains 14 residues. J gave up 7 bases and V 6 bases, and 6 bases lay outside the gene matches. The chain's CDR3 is CASRPPTGGGELFF. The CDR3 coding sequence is TGTGCCAGCAGGCCACCGACAGGGGGCGGGGAGCTGTTTTTT.

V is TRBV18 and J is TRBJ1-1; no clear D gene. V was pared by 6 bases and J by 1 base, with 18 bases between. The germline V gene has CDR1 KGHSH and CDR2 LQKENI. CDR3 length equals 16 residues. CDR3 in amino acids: CASSSEGWRWNTEAFF. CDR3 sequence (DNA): TGTGCCAGCTCGTCGGAAGGGTGGAGGTGGAACACTGAAGCTTTCTTT. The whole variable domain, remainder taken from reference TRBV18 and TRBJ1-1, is NAGVMQNPRHLVRRRGQEARLRCSPMKGHSHVYWYRQLPEEGLKFMVYLQKENIIDESGMPKERFSAEFPKEGPSILRIQQVVRGDSAAYFCASSSEGWRWNTEAFFGQGTRLTVV.

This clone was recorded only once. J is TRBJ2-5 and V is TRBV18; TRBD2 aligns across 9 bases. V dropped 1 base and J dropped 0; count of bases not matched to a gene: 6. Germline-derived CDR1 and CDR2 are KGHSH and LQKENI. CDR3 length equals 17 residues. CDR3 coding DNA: TGTGCCAGCTCACCACGGCTAGCGGGAACGTACCAAGAGACCCAGTACTTC. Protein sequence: CASSPRLAGTYQETQYF.

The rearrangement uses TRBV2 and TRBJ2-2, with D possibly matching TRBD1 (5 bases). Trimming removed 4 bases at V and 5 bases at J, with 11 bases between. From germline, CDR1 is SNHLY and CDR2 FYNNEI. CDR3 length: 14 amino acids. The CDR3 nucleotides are TGTGCCAGCAGTGGGCCAGGGTGGACCGGGGAGCTGTTTTTT. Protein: CASSGPGWTGELFF.

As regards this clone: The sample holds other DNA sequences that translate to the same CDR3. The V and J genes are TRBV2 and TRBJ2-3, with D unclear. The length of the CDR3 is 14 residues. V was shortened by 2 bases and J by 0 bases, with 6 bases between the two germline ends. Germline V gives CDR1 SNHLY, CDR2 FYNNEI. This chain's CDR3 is CASSESSSTDTQYF. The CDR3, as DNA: TGTGCCAGCAGTGAATCTTCTAGCACAGATACGCAGTATTTT.

CDR3 DNA: TGTGCCAGCTTTGGGGCCGGTCTAGCGGGGGGTTACGAGCAGTACTTC. Its translation is CASFGAGLAGGYEQYF. This rearrangement joins TRBV7-2 to TRBJ2-7; 11 bases fit TRBD2. The CDR3 contains 16 residues. Germline-derived CDR1 and CDR2 are SGHTA and FQGNSA. V was pared by 8 bases and J by 4 bases, with 13 bases of the junction left unmatched.

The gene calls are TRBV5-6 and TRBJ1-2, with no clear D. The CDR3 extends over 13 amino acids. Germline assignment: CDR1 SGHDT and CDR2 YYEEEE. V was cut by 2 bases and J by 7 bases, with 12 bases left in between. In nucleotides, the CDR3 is TGTGCCAGCAGCTTAAGCGGGGTATCTGGCTACACCTTC. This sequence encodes CASSLSGVSGYTF.

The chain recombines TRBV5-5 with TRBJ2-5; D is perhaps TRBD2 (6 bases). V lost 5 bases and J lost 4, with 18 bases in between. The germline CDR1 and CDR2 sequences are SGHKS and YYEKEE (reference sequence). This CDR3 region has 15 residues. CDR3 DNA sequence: TGTGCCAGCAGACCCACGGGGGTTATGGGAGAGACCCAGTACTTC. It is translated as CASRPTGVMGETQYF.